This TCR beta chain was identified in a study of PD-L1 blockade in urothelial cancer. In germline, CDR1 is SGHTA, CDR2 FQGNSA. The CDR3 is 14 residues long. Deletions cut 2 bases from V and 10 bases from J, with 17 bases between. Repertoires were generated with immunoSEQ multiplex PCR, while TCRdb's copy carries only in-frame clones and drops some. The sample has about 100,000 clones; roughly nine tenths are singletons. The J gene is TRBJ1-1, the V gene TRBV7-2; D is ambiguous. This receptor was obtained from a woman over 75 with urothelial cancer. Material: PBMCs, obtained around atezolizumab (anti-PD-L1) treatment. As DNA, the CDR3 is TGTGCCAGCAGCTTAAAGGCGGGTTCGGGAGTAGCTTTCTTT. Translating it yields CASSLKAGSGVAFF.